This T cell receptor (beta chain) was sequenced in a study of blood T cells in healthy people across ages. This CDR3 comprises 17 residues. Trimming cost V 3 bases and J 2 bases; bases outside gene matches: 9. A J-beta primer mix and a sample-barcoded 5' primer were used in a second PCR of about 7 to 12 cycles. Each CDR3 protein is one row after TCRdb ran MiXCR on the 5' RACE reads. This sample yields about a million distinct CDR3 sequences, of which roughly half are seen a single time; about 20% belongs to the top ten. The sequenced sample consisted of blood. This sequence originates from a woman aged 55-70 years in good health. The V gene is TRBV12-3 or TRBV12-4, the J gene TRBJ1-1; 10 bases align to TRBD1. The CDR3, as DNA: TGTGCCAGCAGTTTGTCTGTGACAGGGGGCAGAAACACTGAAGCTTTCTTT. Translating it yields CASSLSVTGGRNTEAFF.